Below are 10 T cell receptor beta chains sequenced from a single sample in a study of blood T cell repertoires in COVID-19. Sequencing was performed with immunoSEQ multiplex PCR; in TCRdb, only in-frame clones are kept and a portion is missing. The sample yields 280,000 or so clones, 88% seen once. The material sequenced was peripheral blood. These receptor sequences come from a young man with active or convalescent COVID-19.

V gene TRBV10-3 combines with J gene TRBJ1-5, with D perhaps TRBD1 (6 bases). Germline V gives CDR1 ENHRY, CDR2 SYGVKD. V lost 0 bases and J lost 6, with 15 bases in between. The CDR3 runs 16 residues. This CDR3 reads CAISESTGLRIQPQHF. In DNA, the CDR3 is TGTGCCATCAGTGAGTCGACAGGTCTGAGGATTCAGCCCCAGCATTTT.

This clone was observed a few times. Different DNA sequences within this sample yield the same CDR3. The chain links TRBV19 to TRBJ1-1; D uncertain. CDR1 LNHDA and CDR2 SQIVND come from the germline V gene (reference sequence). V was clipped by 1 base and J by 1 base, with 7 bases between them. The CDR3 length is 14 residues. The CDR3 loop is CASSIGAGNTEAFF. For the CDR3, the DNA is TGTGCCAGTAGTATAGGAGCGGGGAACACTGAAGCTTTCTTT. The entire variable domain, with the rest obtained from reference TRBV19 and TRBJ1-1, is as follows: DGGITQSPKYLFRKEGQNVTLSCEQNLNHDAMYWYRQDPGQGLRLIYYSQIVNDFQKGDIAEGYSVSREKKESFPLTVTSAQKNPTAFYLCASSIGAGNTEAFFGQGTRLTVV.

This clone was detected only once. The chain has TRBV29-1 and TRBJ1-2, with 7 bases that match TRBD1. The CDR3 has 13 amino acids. CDR1 is SQVTM and CDR2 is ANQGSEA in the germline V gene. The V segment lost 7 bases and the J segment 2 bases; nucleotides outside the gene matches: 7. CDR3 nucleotides: TGCAGCGCTGCGACAGGGACCAACTATGGCTACACCTTC. Translating gives CSAATGTNYGYTF. Combining the CDR3 with reference TRBV29-1 and TRBJ1-2 gives the whole variable domain SAVISQKPSRDICQRGTSLTIQCQVDSQVTMMFWYRQQPGQSLTLIATANQGSEATYESGFVIDKFPISRPNLTFSTLTVSNMSPEDSSIYLCSAATGTNYGYTFGSGTRLTVV.

J is TRBJ1-1 and V is TRBV15; 8 bases match TRBD1. The V gene's germline CDR1 is LNHNV and CDR2 YYDKDF (reference sequence). V lost 2 bases, J lost 5 bases, and 7 bases stayed unmatched. The CDR3 is 15 residues long. The CDR3 protein is CATSRRTGGRTEAFF. The CDR3 DNA reads TGTGCCACCAGCAGAAGAACAGGGGGTAGGACTGAAGCTTTCTTT.

This chain's CDR3 is CASSVGLAGYYGYTF. In DNA form, the CDR3 reads TGTGCCAGCAGCGTAGGACTGGCAGGGTACTATGGCTACACCTTC. This rearrangement joins TRBV9 to TRBJ1-2; D is possibly TRBD1 (5 bases). Germline CDR1 reads SGDLS; CDR2 reads YYNGEE. The length of the CDR3 is 15 residues. Deletions cut 0 bases from V and 3 bases from J, with 12 bases between.

This rearrangement joins TRBV5-1 to TRBJ2-1, with TRBD2 matching over 13 bases. V lost 0 bases, J lost 8 bases, and 5 bases stayed unmatched. This CDR3 has 16 residues. CDR1 and CDR2 from the germline V gene are SGHRS and YFSETQ. The CDR3 protein is CASSLATSGGIHEQFF. CDR3 nucleotide sequence: TGCGCCAGCAGCTTGGCGACTAGCGGGGGGATCCATGAGCAGTTCTTC.

A word on this clone: This same CDR3 is encoded by further DNA sequences in the sample. The CDR3 here is CASSPGTLNTEAFF. CDR3 coding DNA: TGTGCCAGCAGCCCCGGGACATTGAACACTGAAGCTTTCTTT. The chain joins TRBV5-4 to TRBJ1-1; tentative D call: TRBD1 (6 bases). The V gene's germline CDR1 is SGHNT and CDR2 YYREEE (reference sequence). The CDR3 is 14 amino acids. Trimming shortened V by 4 bases and J by 0 bases, and 10 bases separated the two germline ends.

V and J are TRBV25-1 and TRBJ1-1; weak D call: TRBD1 (5 bases). This CDR3 contains 12 residues. The V gene's germline CDR1 is MGHDK and CDR2 SYGVNS. Trimming took 7 bases from V and 5 from J, leaving 11 bases between them. CDR3 sequence reads: CASMEGWTEAFF. CDR3 in DNA: TGTGCCAGCATGGAGGGGTGGACTGAAGCTTTCTTT.

This clone was observed a single time. The chain recombines TRBV4-3 with TRBJ2-7; a possible D gene is TRBD1 (6 bases). Trimming took 5 bases from V and 3 from J, leaving 17 bases between them. Germline CDR1 and CDR2: LGHNA and YSLEER. CDR3 length: 15 amino acids. The CDR3 DNA follows: TGCGCCAGCAGCAAAAACAGGGATACTCGCTACGAGCAGTACTTC. This sequence encodes CASSKNRDTRYEQYF.

This clone was counted once. V usage is TRBV20-1 and J usage is TRBJ1-2; D call uncertain. Trimming removed 5 bases at V and 5 bases at J, with 9 bases between. The V gene's germline CDR1 is DFQATT and CDR2 SNEGSKA (reference sequence). The CDR3 runs 11 residues. CDR3 protein: CSAGSRYGYTF. The CDR3 coding sequence is TGCAGTGCTGGCTCAAGATATGGCTACACCTTC.